This T cell receptor (beta chain) was captured by sequencing in a study of CD8 T cells in Susac syndrome. Trimming shortened V by 1 base and J by 0 bases, and 9 bases separated the two germline ends. The CDR3 runs to 15 residues. Per the germline V gene, CDR1 is SGHNT and CDR2 is YYREEE (reference sequence). RNA, at about 0.45 to 1 ug, was reverse transcribed with random hexamers. Multiplex immunoSEQ PCR targeted 54 Vbeta and 13 Jbeta TCR beta segments. TCRdb analysed the immunoSEQ multiplex PCR reads with MiXCR anew, one entry per CDR3 protein. The table lists about 150,000 distinct CDR3 sequences, around 96% of them singletons, with roughly 0.21% in the top ten. Relapsing-remitting disease, either stable or active, was present in the multiple sclerosis controls, who were treatment-naive patients.

The sequenced sample was CD8+ T cells from PBMCs. The chain couples TRBV5-4 to TRBJ2-3; tentative D call: TRBD2 (5 bases). The sequence derives from a human donor with multiple sclerosis. CDR3 in amino acids: CASSLRRGSTDTQYF. CDR3 in DNA: TGTGCCAGCAGCTTGAGACGGGGAAGCACAGATACGCAGTATTTT.